These 16 T cell receptor beta chains originate from one sample sequenced in a study of cytomegalovirus exposure and HLA in healthy donors. A multiplex PCR was run with 60 Vbeta primers and 13 Jbeta primers. TCRdb's table, derived via immunoSEQ multiplex PCR, lists solely in-frame clones and lacks some. The sample has about 160,000 clones; 81% are singletons. Specimen: PBMCs. The receptor source for this set is a woman aged 50 to 65 in good health and CMV-seronegative.

This clone was recorded a few times. This chain joins TRBV27 and TRBJ1-1; TRBD1 might be the D (6 bases). This CDR3 contains 13 residues. V lost 6 bases to trimming and J lost 6 bases, with 14 bases between them. Germline V gene data show CDR1 as MNHEY and CDR2 as SMNVEV (reference sequence). This CDR3 reads CASRGAGVAEAFF. CDR3 DNA sequence: TGTGCCAGCAGAGGGGCAGGGGTCGCTGAAGCTTTCTTT.

The chain combines TRBV28 with TRBJ2-7, with 7 bases aligning to TRBD1. Germline CDR1 MDHEN, CDR2 SYDVKM. The CDR3 extends over 14 amino acids. The trim removed 5 bases at V and 1 base at J, leaving 5 bases unmatched. The CDR3 loop is CASSVRQGSYEQYF. The CDR3 nucleotides are TGTGCCAGCAGTGTCCGACAGGGATCCTACGAGCAGTACTTC.

The chain couples TRBV28 to TRBJ1-1, with a possible D match to TRBD1 (5 bases). Germline V gene sequence: CDR1 MDHEN, CDR2 SYDVKM. The CDR3 has 13 amino acids. V lost 7 bases, J lost 4 bases, and 13 bases lay in between. CDR3 coding DNA: TGTGCCAGCACTGAAGGGGCGATCACTGAAGCTTTCTTT. Encoded protein: CASTEGAITEAFF. The whole variable domain, remainder taken from reference TRBV28 and TRBJ1-1, is DVKVTQSSRYLVKRTGEKVFLECVQDMDHENMFWYRQDPGLGLRLIYFSYDVKMKEKGDIPEGYSVSREKKERFSLILESASTNQTSMYLCASTEGAITEAFFGQGTRLTVV.

The rearrangement uses TRBV19 and TRBJ1-1, with 7 bases identical to TRBD1. Looked up from germline, CDR1 is LNHDA and CDR2 is SQIVND (reference sequence). The V and J ends lost 7 bases and 6 bases, in that order; junction bases with no gene match: 2. The CDR3 sequence is 11 residues long. CDR3 in amino acids: CASNTGAEAFF. The CDR3 DNA reads TGTGCCAGTAACACAGGGGCTGAAGCTTTCTTT.

The genes are TRBV5-6 and TRBJ2-7; TRBD1 agrees at 10 bases. The germline V gene encodes CDR1 SGHDT and CDR2 YYEEEE. The CDR3 totals 14 residues. After removal of 4 bases from V and 4 bases from J, the junction contained 5 bases not matched to a gene. The CDR3 sequence is CASSIPGQGYEQYF. The DNA of the CDR3 is TGTGCCAGCAGCATTCCGGGACAGGGGTACGAGCAGTACTTC.

V usage is TRBV6-5 and J usage is TRBJ2-7, with TRBD2 as a possible D gene (6 bases). This CDR3 is 13 amino acids long. Germline V gives CDR1 MNHEY, CDR2 SVGAGI. With 7 bases removed from V and 3 bases from J, the gap between germline ends came to 13 bases. The CDR3 protein is CASKEGGNYEQYF. CDR3 sequence (DNA): TGTGCCAGCAAGGAGGGCGGGAACTACGAGCAGTACTTC.

Of note for this clone: The junction and the germline gene differ at one end; a read error may be behind it. The V gene is TRBV7-9, the J gene TRBJ1-4; no definite D call. The CDR3 loop spans 12 amino acids. Germline CDR1 reads SEHNR; CDR2 reads FQNEAQ (reference sequence). The CDR3 DNA reads as TGTTCCAGCAGCTTGGGCGGAGGGAAACTGTTTTTT. Protein sequence: CSSSLGGGKLFF.

The chain is built from TRBV27 and TRBJ2-7; TRBD1 agrees at 7 bases. In germline, CDR1 is MNHEY, CDR2 SMNVEV (reference sequence). With 5 bases clipped from V and 2 bases from J, the junction kept 9 bases outside the gene matches. The CDR3 is 15 residues long. The CDR3 protein is CASSTRQGPAYEQYF. CDR3 DNA sequence: TGTGCCAGCAGTACCCGACAGGGACCCGCCTACGAGCAGTACTTC.

V usage is TRBV28 and J usage is TRBJ2-7; 11 bases line up with TRBD1. The length of the CDR3 is 15 residues. Trimming cost V 6 bases and J 2 bases; bases outside gene matches: 6. Germline V gene lookup returns CDR1 MDHEN and CDR2 SYDVKM. The DNA of the CDR3 is TGTGCCAGCAGGCCACCGGGACAGGGGGCCTACGAGCAGTACTTC. Its protein is CASRPPGQGAYEQYF.

V and J are TRBV7-9 and TRBJ1-5; 7 bases line up with TRBD1. The length of the CDR3 is 12 residues. The germline V gene has CDR1 SEHNR and CDR2 FQNEAQ (reference sequence). Germline trimming cut 4 bases from V and 11 bases from J; bases unmatched to any gene: 5. CDR3 loop: CASSSPTGTQHF. The DNA of the CDR3 is TGTGCCAGCAGCTCCCCGACAGGGACCCAGCATTTT. Full variable domain (missing parts from reference TRBV7-9 and TRBJ1-5): DTGVSQNPRHKITKRGQNVTFRCDPISEHNRLYWYRQTLGQGPEFLTYFQNEAQLEKSRLLSDRFSAERPKGSFSTLEIQRTEQGDSAMYLCASSSPTGTQHFGDGTRLSIL.

This chain joins TRBV5-1 and TRBJ2-1; TRBD2 aligns across 10 bases. This CDR3 contains 17 residues. Germline trimming cut 0 bases from V and 3 bases from J; bases unmatched to any gene: 6. Per the germline V gene, CDR1 is SGHRS and CDR2 is YFSETQ. The CDR3 loop is CASSLGASGRVYNEQFF. The DNA of the CDR3 is TGCGCCAGCAGCTTGGGGGCTAGCGGGAGAGTCTACAATGAGCAGTTCTTC.

CDR3 bases: TGTGCCAGCAGCTTCCGGACTAGCGGGAACTACAATGAGCAGTTCTTC. Residues: CASSFRTSGNYNEQFF. The chain has TRBV7-9 and TRBJ2-1, with TRBD2 matching 12 bases. Germline lookup yields CDR1 SEHNR and CDR2 FQNEAQ (reference sequence). V shed 3 bases, J shed 3 bases, and the junction held 3 bases outside the gene matches. The CDR3 sequence is 16 residues long.

This chain links TRBV7-6 with TRBJ2-7; D perhaps matches TRBD1 (6 bases). Per germline, CDR1 SGHVS and CDR2 FNYEAQ. V lost 4 bases to trimming and J lost 6 bases, with 19 bases between them. The CDR3 is 15 residues long. The CDR3 reads CASSSLPAGVSEQYF. CDR3 nucleotides: TGTGCCAGCAGCTCTCTTCCGGCAGGGGTATCCGAGCAGTACTTC. Full variable domain (missing parts from reference TRBV7-6 and TRBJ2-7): GAGVSQSPRYKVTKRGQDVALRCDPISGHVSLYWYRQALGQGPEFLTYFNYEAQQDKSGLPNDRFSAERPEGSISTLTIQRTEQRDSAMYRCASSSLPAGVSEQYFGPGTRLTVT.

This clone was observed a few times. This chain connects TRBV10-3 to TRBJ1-1, with a possible D match to TRBD1 (6 bases). CDR3 length: 12 amino acids. V was clipped by 6 bases and J by 5 bases, with 10 bases between them. Germline CDR1 ENHRY, CDR2 SYGVKD. CDR3 coding DNA: TGTGCCATCAGACAGGGTCTTACTGAAGCTTTCTTT. Translated: CAIRQGLTEAFF.

This chain links TRBV2 with TRBJ2-3; 10 nucleotides agree with TRBD1. With V trimmed by 6 bases and J by 10 bases, 10 bases remained unmatched. This CDR3 contains 14 residues. Looked up from germline, CDR1 is SNHLY and CDR2 is FYNNEI. The CDR3 protein is CASRSGTGAYAQYF. The CDR3 DNA is TGTGCCAGCAGATCCGGGACAGGGGCATATGCGCAGTATTTT.

V gene TRBV5-1 combines with J gene TRBJ2-1; a possible D gene is TRBD2 (6 bases). Per the germline V gene, CDR1 is SGHRS and CDR2 is YFSETQ. The V gene lost 2 bases and the J gene lost 7 bases, with 16 bases spanning the gap. This CDR3 has 15 residues. CDR3 residues: CASSLNIGGGNEQFF. The CDR3 DNA follows: TGCGCCAGCAGCTTAAATATCGGGGGTGGAAATGAGCAGTTCTTC.